The 27 T cell receptor beta chains listed next were all sequenced from one sample in a study of metastatic and nonmetastatic thyroid tumors. There were no patients who had received any treatment before thyroid surgery. TCRdb ran MiXCR on the PCR reads. Of tens of thousands of clones in the sample, under 20% were seen once. The sample taken for sequencing was blood. These receptors were collected from a female donor with papillary thyroid cancer or a benign thyroid nodule (not recorded which). Some clones in this sample may be carry-over from other donors' samples.

The CDR3 DNA reads TGCAGTGCTAGACCTAATCAGGGACAGGGGACCTCCTACGAGCAGTACTTC. Amino acids: CSARPNQGQGTSYEQYF. This chain uses TRBV20-1 with TRBJ2-7; TRBD1 matches 10 bases. J lost 0 bases, V lost 2 bases, and 10 bases had no gene match. CDR3 length: 17 residues. Germline V gives CDR1 DFQATT, CDR2 SNEGSKA (reference sequence).

This clone came up a few times. The chain carries TRBV28 and TRBJ1-1, with a possible D match to TRBD1 (5 bases). V dropped 4 bases and J dropped 4 bases, with 10 bases sitting between them. CDR1 is MDHEN, CDR2 SYDVKM, per germline. This CDR3 comprises 13 residues. The CDR3 loop is CASSSPQVTEAFF. CDR3 DNA sequence: TGTGCCAGCAGTTCCCCACAGGTCACTGAAGCTTTCTTT.

This clone was counted ten times or more. The chain combines TRBV28 with TRBJ1-5, with a possible D match to TRBD1 (5 bases). The germline V gene encodes CDR1 MDHEN and CDR2 SYDVKM. CDR3 length: 16 residues. Trimming left V 5 bases short and J 2 bases short, with 16 bases between. The chain's CDR3 is CASSPSQGRGNQPQHF. Written as DNA, the CDR3 is TGTGCCAGCAGTCCTTCCCAGGGAAGGGGCAATCAGCCCCAGCATTTT.

This clone was detected many times. The CDR3 loop is CASSQVEITGELFF. CDR3 DNA sequence: TGTGCCAGCAGCCAAGTAGAGATCACCGGGGAGCTGTTTTTT. The genes are TRBV4-2 and TRBJ2-2; D unresolved. Trimming shortened V by 1 base and J by 4 bases, and 7 bases separated the two germline ends. The length of the CDR3 is 14 residues. Per germline, CDR1 LGHNA and CDR2 YNFKEQ.

The genes are TRBV19 and TRBJ2-7, with 8 nucleotides matching TRBD2. The CDR3 runs 14 residues. From germline, CDR1 is LNHDA and CDR2 SQIVND (reference sequence). V shed 5 bases, J shed 4 bases, and the junction held 7 bases outside the gene matches. This CDR3 reads CASSPSGWIYEQYF. The CDR3 nucleotides read TGTGCCAGTAGTCCTAGCGGGTGGATATACGAGCAGTACTTC.

This clone was seen ten or more times. The chain recombines TRBV4-1 with TRBJ2-7; D is undetermined. V shed 0 bases and J shed 6 bases, with 15 bases lying between them. Germline values: CDR1 MGHRA, CDR2 YSYEKL. This CDR3 comprises 15 residues. As DNA, the CDR3 is TGCGCCAGCAGCCAAGATATGGGTACCGATCGCGAGCAGTACTTC. It is translated as CASSQDMGTDREQYF.

As to this clone: This sequence may be a read error, since a much larger clone differs from it by one base. The CDR3 loop reads CASSQVNFGWETQYF. Written as DNA, the CDR3 is TGTGCCAGCAGCCAAGTTAATTTTGGGTGGGAGACCCAGTACTTC. J is TRBJ2-5 and V is TRBV14; D is undetermined. The CDR3 runs to 15 residues. The germline V gene encodes CDR1 SGHDN and CDR2 FVKESK. The V end lost 1 base, the J end lost 5 bases, and 14 bases lay between the germline ends.

This clone was detected many times. The chain links TRBV20-1 to TRBJ1-2; the match to TRBD1 covers 8 bases. The CDR3 length is 14 residues. Per the germline V gene, CDR1 is DFQATT and CDR2 is SNEGSKA (reference sequence). V shed 0 bases and J 4 bases; nucleotides not matched to a gene: 4. The CDR3 sequence is CSARDRTGLYGYTF. The DNA for the CDR3 is TGCAGTGCTAGAGATCGGACAGGGCTCTATGGCTACACCTTC.

This clone occurred many times. The chain has TRBV27 and TRBJ2-3, with 11 nucleotides matching TRBD2. Germline loops: CDR1 MNHEY, CDR2 SMNVEV (reference sequence). The CDR3 loop spans 16 amino acids. The trim removed 9 bases at V and 4 bases at J, leaving 12 bases unmatched. The CDR3 coding sequence is TGTGCCAGTTCCTCAAGGGGTAGCGGGAGGGCAGATACGCAGTATTTT. Translating it yields CASSSRGSGRADTQYF.

This clone showed up many times. As DNA, the CDR3 is TGCGCCAGCAGCTTCCTAGCGGGGGGTTTCGTCCAAGAGACCCAGTACTTC. Translating it yields CASSFLAGGFVQETQYF. The chain uses TRBV5-1 and TRBJ2-5; TRBD2 agrees at 11 bases. Germline V lookup: CDR1 SGHRS, CDR2 YFSETQ. Losses at the gene ends were 2 bases for V and 1 base for J; bases not matched to a gene: 7. CDR3 length: 17 amino acids.

This clone was picked up a small number of times. The chain joins TRBV6-1 to TRBJ2-7; D remains ambiguous. Trimming shortened V by 7 bases and J by 2 bases, and 12 bases separated the two germline ends. The V gene's germline CDR1 is MNHNS and CDR2 SASEGT. CDR3 length: 13 residues. As DNA, the CDR3 is TGTGCCAGCATCGTGTCCGGCGCCTACGAGCAGTACTTC. Translating gives CASIVSGAYEQYF.

This clone was detected many times. The CDR3 DNA sequence: TGTGCCACCAGCAGAGATCGTGGGAGTCAGCCCCAGCATTTT. Its translation is CATSRDRGSQPQHF. The gene calls are TRBV15 and TRBJ1-5; D is undetermined. V lost 0 bases and J 6 bases, leaving 9 bases between the germline ends. The length of the CDR3 is 14 residues. The germline gives CDR1 LNHNV, CDR2 YYDKDF (reference sequence).

This chain uses TRBV6-1 with TRBJ2-1; D possibly corresponds to TRBD1 (5 bases). The CDR3 covers 16 residues. Germline V gene sequence: CDR1 MNHNS, CDR2 SASEGT. V gave up 0 bases and J gave up 2 bases, with 11 bases separating them. The CDR3 DNA reads TGTGCCAGCAGTGAAGCGGAAGGGGCACCCTACAATGAGCAGTTCTTC. Amino acid sequence: CASSEAEGAPYNEQFF.

This clone was counted many times. This sequence joins TRBV10-3 and TRBJ1-2; D might be TRBD1 (5 bases). Between the trimmed V and J ends, which lost 6 bases and 2 bases, there was a span of 10 bases. CDR1 is ENHRY, CDR2 SYGVKD, per germline. This CDR3 contains 13 residues. CDR3 coding DNA: TGTGCCATCAGCCCACGGGACAACTATGGCTACACCTTC. Encoded protein: CAISPRDNYGYTF.

This clone occurred many times. This chain uses TRBV20-1 with TRBJ1-5; 8 positions match TRBD1. With 5 bases clipped from V and 6 bases from J, the junction kept 18 bases outside the gene matches. Per the germline V gene, CDR1 is DFQATT and CDR2 is SNEGSKA (reference sequence). The length of the CDR3 is 17 residues. CDR3 sequence: CSASPPPAAGGGQPQHF. The CDR3, as DNA: TGCAGTGCTTCGCCCCCCCCGGCGGCAGGGGGCGGTCAGCCCCAGCATTTT.

This clone was recorded many times. The chain has TRBV11-2 and TRBJ1-4, with 7 nucleotides matching TRBD1. The CDR3 consists of 16 residues. The trim removed 5 bases at V and 2 bases at J, leaving 8 bases unmatched. Germline V gives CDR1 SGHAT, CDR2 FQNNGV. The DNA of the CDR3 is TGTGCCAGCAGCAGCACAGGGGAAGTTACTAATGAAAAACTGTTTTTT. Its protein product is CASSSTGEVTNEKLFF. Full variable domain (outside the CDR3, taken from reference TRBV11-2 and TRBJ1-4): EAGVAQSPRYKIIEKRQSVAFWCNPISGHATLYWYQQILGQGPKLLIQFQNNGVVDDSQLPKDRFSAERLKGVDSTLKIQPAKLEDSAVYLCASSSTGEVTNEKLFFGSGTQLSVL.

This clone was seen ten or more times. The chain uses TRBV20-1 and TRBJ1-5; weak D call: TRBD1 (5 bases). Germline CDR1 and CDR2: DFQATT and SNEGSKA (reference sequence). The CDR3 sequence is 19 residues long. Trimming pared 0 bases from V and 0 bases from J, leaving 21 bases between. The CDR3 nucleotides read TGCAGTGCTAGAGATGATAGATTTGGGACCGACGATAGCAATCAGCCCCAGCATTTT. It codes for CSARDDRFGTDDSNQPQHF.

As concerns this clone: The junction departs from the called germline gene at one end, perhaps through a read error. This sequence joins TRBV7-9 and TRBJ2-1, with 8 bases fitting TRBD1. The CDR3 is 15 amino acids. CDR1 and CDR2 from the germline V gene are SEHNR and FQNEAQ (reference sequence). The CDR3 sequence is CVSSLVQGVVNEQFF. Here the CDR3 DNA reads TGTGTCAGCAGCTTGGTACAGGGGGTGGTAAATGAGCAGTTCTTC.

In its sample, this clone was seen many times. This sequence joins TRBV3-1 and TRBJ2-2; no clear D gene. Trimming cost V 8 bases and J 3 bases, with 16 bases left between them. The CDR3 contains 15 residues. Germline V gene sequence: CDR1 LGHDT, CDR2 YNNKEL (reference sequence). CDR3 sequence (DNA): TGTGCCAGCCGTCAAGGCCGCCAGCACACCGGGGAGCTGTTTTTT. It encodes CASRQGRQHTGELFF.

This clone was counted at least ten times. A much larger clone lies a single base off, so this may be a read error. This chain connects TRBV6-5 to TRBJ1-2; D uncertain. CDR1 is MNHEY, CDR2 SVGAGI, per germline. The germline V and J ends were trimmed by 6 bases and 7 bases, with 15 bases remaining between them. This CDR3 has 13 residues. The CDR3 spells CASRASLGGGYTF. DNA for the CDR3: TGTGCCAGCAGGGCTAGTCTAGGCGGTGGCTACACCTTC.

This clone was recorded a few times. At one end, the junction sequence differs from germline, possibly due to a read error. The V and J genes are TRBV6-1 and TRBJ1-1; D is possibly TRBD1 (5 bases). In germline, CDR1 is MNHNS, CDR2 SASEGT. This CDR3 contains 13 residues. For the CDR3, the DNA is TGTGTCAGCAGTGTACAGGATAACACTGAAGCTTTCTTT. Protein: CVSSVQDNTEAFF.

V gene TRBV11-1 combines with J gene TRBJ2-2, with 8 bases matching TRBD2. The CDR3 is made up of 17 amino acids. Germline trimming cut 3 bases from V and 6 bases from J; bases unmatched to any gene: 12. Per germline, CDR1 SGHAT and CDR2 FQDESV (reference sequence). This chain's CDR3 is CASSFKRLAGVAGELFF. The CDR3 nucleotides read TGTGCCAGCAGCTTTAAACGGCTAGCGGGCGTAGCCGGGGAGCTGTTTTTT.

This clone was picked up many times. The chain is built from TRBV6-4 and TRBJ2-1; D is perhaps TRBD1 or TRBD2 (5 bases each). CDR1 is MRHNA and CDR2 is SNTAGT in the germline V gene. Between the trimmed V and J ends, which lost 2 bases and 6 bases, there was a span of 14 bases. The CDR3 sequence is 15 residues long. Here the CDR3 reads CASSDGFGGGNEQFF. DNA of the CDR3: TGTGCCAGCAGTGACGGTTTTGGTGGGGGCAATGAGCAGTTCTTC.

Comment on this clone: Germline and junction disagree at one end, which may indicate a read error. The V call is TRBV7-9, the J call TRBJ2-7; no clear D gene. In germline, CDR1 is SEHNR, CDR2 FQNEAQ (reference sequence). This CDR3 comprises 13 residues. DNA of the CDR3: TGTGCCAGCAGCTTATTCCTAGGGAAGAGCATAAGCTTC. Protein sequence: CASSLFLGKSISF.

This clone has a count of ten or more. The V call is TRBV18, the J call TRBJ2-7; the match to TRBD1 covers 8 bases. CDR1 and CDR2 from the germline V gene are KGHSH and LQKENI. The CDR3 is made up of 13 amino acids. J lost 5 bases, V lost 1 base, and 1 base had no gene match. The CDR3 coding sequence is TGTGCCAGCTCACCACAGACAGGGGACGAGCAGTACTTC. It translates to CASSPQTGDEQYF.

The table lists this clone with many counts. The V gene is TRBV30, the J gene TRBJ2-7; no firm D call. Deletions cut 1 base from V and 5 bases from J, with 6 bases between. The length of the CDR3 is 11 residues. From germline, CDR1 is GTSNPN and CDR2 SVGIG (reference sequence). DNA of the CDR3: TGTGCCTGGAGTGGTTTCGACGAGCAGTACTTC. As protein: CAWSGFDEQYF.

This clone has only a few counts. The chain links TRBV28 to TRBJ2-1, with a tentative D call TRBD1 (5 bases). CDR1 is MDHEN, CDR2 SYDVKM, per germline. V was shortened by 5 bases and J by 6 bases, with 14 bases between the two germline ends. This CDR3 spans 14 amino acids. CDR3 protein: CASSHQRTFNEQFF. The DNA of the CDR3 is TGTGCCAGCAGTCACCAACGGACATTCAATGAGCAGTTCTTC.